Sequencing of this T cell receptor (beta chain) was carried out in a study of blood T cell repertoires in COVID-19. Study-wide context: COVID-19 samples from acute and convalescent phases originated in the United States, Italy and Spain. T cells, B-cell-depleted T cells, or PBMCs provided the cDNA or gDNA that served as material.

The CDR3 loop spans 16 amino acids. Study processing details: Using reference gene primer amplification, nucleated cell counts were estimated. Data came from immunoSEQ multiplex PCR; TCRdb stores just in-frame clones and leaves some out. Clone size and the V and J calls come from that table; the DNA yielded D and trimming. The sample has roughly 80,000 clones; about 86% are singletons. The sequence was collected from an older man in a cohort sampled during active COVID-19. The sample taken for sequencing was peripheral blood. The chain is built from TRBV21-1 and TRBJ1-1; TRBD1 is the table's D call, not checked against the DNA. TRBV21-1 is a recognized pseudogene. The CDR3 loop reads CASSKDNRGLGTEAFF. The CDR3 coding sequence is TGTGCCAGCAGCAAAGACAACAGGGGGTTGGGCACTGAAGCTTTCTTT.